The present T cell receptor beta chain was sequenced within a study of cytomegalovirus exposure and HLA in healthy donors. CMV serostatus was not recorded for this donor. The germline V gene has CDR1 MNHEY and CDR2 SVGAGI. V gave up 2 bases and J gave up 4 bases; unmatched junction bases: 6. The CDR3 extends over 15 amino acids. PCR used 60 Vbeta primers and 13 Jbeta primers. The method was immunoSEQ multiplex PCR; TCRdb's version includes in-frame clones alone and lacks a portion of them. The table lists under 250,000 clones, over 75% of them singletons. The TCR sequence derives from a human donor in good health. The material sequenced was PBMCs. V gene TRBV6-5 combines with J gene TRBJ2-7; the match to TRBD1 covers 9 bases. CDR3 sequence: CASSYLGQGGYEQYF. CDR3 nucleotides: TGTGCCAGCAGTTACCTGGGACAGGGAGGGTACGAGCAGTACTTC.